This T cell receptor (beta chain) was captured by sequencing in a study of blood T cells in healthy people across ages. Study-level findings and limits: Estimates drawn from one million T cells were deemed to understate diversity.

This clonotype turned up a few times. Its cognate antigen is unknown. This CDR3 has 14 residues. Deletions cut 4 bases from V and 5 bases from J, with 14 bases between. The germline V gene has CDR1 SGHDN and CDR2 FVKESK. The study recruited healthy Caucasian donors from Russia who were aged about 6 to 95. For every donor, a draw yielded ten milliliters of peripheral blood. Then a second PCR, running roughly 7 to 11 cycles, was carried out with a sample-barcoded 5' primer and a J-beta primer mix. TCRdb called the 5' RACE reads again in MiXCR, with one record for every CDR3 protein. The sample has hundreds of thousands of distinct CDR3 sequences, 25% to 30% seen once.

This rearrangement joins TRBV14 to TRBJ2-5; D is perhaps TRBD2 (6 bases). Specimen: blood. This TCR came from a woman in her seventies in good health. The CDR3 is CASSPGLVGETQYF. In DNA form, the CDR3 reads TGTGCCAGCAGCCCGGGACTGGTTGGGGAGACCCAGTACTTC.